This T cell receptor beta chain was captured by sequencing in a study of T cell repertoires in cytomegalovirus infection. Via MiXCR, TCRdb re-called the reads, giving one row per CDR3 protein. Of approximately 500,000 distinct CDR3 sequences in the sample, approximately 15% were seen once. Ten or more counts support this clonotype. The V gene's germline CDR1 is SGHTA and CDR2 FQGNSA. Trimming pared 3 bases from V and 0 bases from J, leaving 15 bases between. The CDR3 totals 16 residues. Sample: CD8+ T cells from PBMCs. V and J are TRBV7-2 and TRBJ2-7, with D possibly being TRBD1 or TRBD2 (5 bases each). This sequence was found in a human donor in good health (CMV status not recorded). Some clones in this sample may be carry-over from other donors' samples. The CDR3 nucleotides are TGTGCCAGCAGCTTTAAGACCGGGACGACCTCCTACGAGCAGTACTTC. Its translation is CASSFKTGTTSYEQYF.